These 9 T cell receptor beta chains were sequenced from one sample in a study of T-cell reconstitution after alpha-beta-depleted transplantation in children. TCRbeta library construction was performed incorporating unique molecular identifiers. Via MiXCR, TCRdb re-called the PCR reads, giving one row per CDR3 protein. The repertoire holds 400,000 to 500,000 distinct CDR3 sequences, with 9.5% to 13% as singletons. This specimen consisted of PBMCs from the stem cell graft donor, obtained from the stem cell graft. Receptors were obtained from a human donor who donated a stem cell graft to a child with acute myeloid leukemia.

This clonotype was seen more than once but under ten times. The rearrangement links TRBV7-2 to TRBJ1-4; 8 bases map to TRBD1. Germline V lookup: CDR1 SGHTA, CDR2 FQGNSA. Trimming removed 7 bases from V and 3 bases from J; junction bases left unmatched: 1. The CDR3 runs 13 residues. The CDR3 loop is CASKGQANEKLFF. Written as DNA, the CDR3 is TGTGCCAGCAAGGGACAGGCTAATGAAAAACTGTTTTTT.

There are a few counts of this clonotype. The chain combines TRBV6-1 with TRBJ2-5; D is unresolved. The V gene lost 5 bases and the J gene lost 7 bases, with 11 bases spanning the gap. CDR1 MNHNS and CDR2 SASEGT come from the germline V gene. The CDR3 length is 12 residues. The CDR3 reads CASSKRHGTQYF. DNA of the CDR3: TGTGCCAGCAGTAAGCGCCACGGGACCCAGTACTTC.

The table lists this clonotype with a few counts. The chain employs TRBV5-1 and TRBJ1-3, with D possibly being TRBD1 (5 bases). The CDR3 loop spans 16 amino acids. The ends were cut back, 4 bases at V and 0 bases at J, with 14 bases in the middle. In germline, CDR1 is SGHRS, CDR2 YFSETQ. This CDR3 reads CASSHNAGRSGNTIYF. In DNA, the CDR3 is TGCGCCAGCAGCCACAACGCAGGGCGCTCTGGAAACACCATATATTTT. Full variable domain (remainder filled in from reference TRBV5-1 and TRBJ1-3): KAGVTQTPRYLIKTRGQQVTLSCSPISGHRSVSWYQQTPGQGLQFLFEYFSETQRNKGNFPGRFSGRQFSNSRSEMNVSTLELGDSALYLCASSHNAGRSGNTIYFGEGSWLTVV.

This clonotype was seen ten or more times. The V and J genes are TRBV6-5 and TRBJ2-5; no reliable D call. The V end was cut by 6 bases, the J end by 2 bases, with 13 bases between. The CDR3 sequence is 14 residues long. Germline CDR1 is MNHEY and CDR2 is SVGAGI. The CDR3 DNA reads TGTGCCAGCAGGATCAACCCGACACAAGAGACCCAGTACTTC. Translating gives CASRINPTQETQYF.

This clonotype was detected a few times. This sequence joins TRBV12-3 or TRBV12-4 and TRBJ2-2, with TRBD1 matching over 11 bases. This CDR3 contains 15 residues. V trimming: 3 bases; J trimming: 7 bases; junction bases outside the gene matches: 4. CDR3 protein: CASSLGQGVYGELFF. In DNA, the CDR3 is TGTGCCAGCAGTTTGGGACAGGGGGTTTACGGGGAGCTGTTTTTT.

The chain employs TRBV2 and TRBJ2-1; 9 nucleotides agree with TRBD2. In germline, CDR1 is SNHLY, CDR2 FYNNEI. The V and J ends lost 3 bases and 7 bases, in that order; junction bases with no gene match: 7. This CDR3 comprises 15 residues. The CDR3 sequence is CASSEGGGAENEQFF. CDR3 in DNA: TGTGCCAGCAGTGAGGGCGGGGGGGCGGAAAATGAGCAGTTCTTC.

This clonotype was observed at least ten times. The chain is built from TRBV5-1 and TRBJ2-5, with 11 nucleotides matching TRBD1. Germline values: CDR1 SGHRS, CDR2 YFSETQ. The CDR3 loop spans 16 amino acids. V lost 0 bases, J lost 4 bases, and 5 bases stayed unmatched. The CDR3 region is CASSLGDRGSGETQYF. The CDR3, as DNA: TGCGCCAGCAGCTTGGGGGACAGGGGGAGTGGAGAGACCCAGTACTTC.

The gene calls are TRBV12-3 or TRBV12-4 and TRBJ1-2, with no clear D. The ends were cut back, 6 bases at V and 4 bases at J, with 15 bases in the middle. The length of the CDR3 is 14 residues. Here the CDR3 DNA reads TGTGCCAGCAGAGCGGACCGGAGTAGCTATGGCTACACCTTC. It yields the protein CASRADRSSYGYTF.

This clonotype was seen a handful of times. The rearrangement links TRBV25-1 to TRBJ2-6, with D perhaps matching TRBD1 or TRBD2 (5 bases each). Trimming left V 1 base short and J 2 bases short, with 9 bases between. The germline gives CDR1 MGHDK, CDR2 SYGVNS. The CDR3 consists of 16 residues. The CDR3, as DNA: TGTGCCAGCAGTGAATTTGGGGGAACTGGGGCCAACGTCCTGACTTTC. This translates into CASSEFGGTGANVLTF.